This T cell receptor beta chain comes out of a study of blood T cell repertoires in COVID-19. Study at large: COVID-19 samples, acute and convalescent, were from the United States, Italy and Spain. PBMCs, B-cell-depleted T cells, or T cells provided the cDNA or gDNA that made up the material.

The Seattle patients joined while their infection was active and were tracked longitudinally afterward. Study processing details: Scientists estimated how many nucleated cells there were by amplifying reference gene primers. The protocol was immunoSEQ multiplex PCR, while the TCRdb copy is restricted to in-frame clones and leaves out a portion. For V, J and clone size, that table is used; D and trimming come from the DNA. The repertoire holds approximately 180,000 clones, with 80% to 85% as singletons. CDR1 and CDR2 (germline): KGHDR, SFDVKD. Trimming stripped 6 bases from V and 10 bases from J, with 17 bases between. CDR3 length: 13 amino acids.

The sequence came from a woman aged 40 to 55 with COVID-19, enrolled during active disease. V and J are TRBV24-1 and TRBJ1-1, with a possible D match to TRBD1 (6 bases). Sequencing used peripheral blood. In nucleotides, the CDR3 is TGTGCCACCAGTCCAACAGGGCCTGGTAGAGCTTTCTTT. Translation: CATSPTGPGRAFF.